These 7 T cell receptor beta chains were all obtained from the same sample, sequenced in a study of PD-1 and CTLA-4 blockade in melanoma. TCRdb keeps only in-frame clones here, not all; method: immunoSEQ multiplex PCR. Among 20,000 to 25,000 clones listed, approximately 90% were seen once. The sequences come from CD8+ T cells from peripheral blood, collected before anti-PD-1 treatment. The receptors here all came from a human donor with melanoma.

The chain is built from TRBV7-9 and TRBJ1-1; D is ambiguous. CDR3 size: 15 residues. Germline loops: CDR1 SEHNR, CDR2 FQNEAQ (reference sequence). V gave up 5 bases and J gave up 2 bases, with 15 bases separating them. CDR3: CASSPPLGLNTEAFF. Here the CDR3 DNA reads TGTGCCAGCAGCCCCCCCCTCGGACTAAACACTGAAGCTTTCTTT. The whole variable domain, remainder taken from reference TRBV7-9 and TRBJ1-1, is DTGVSQNPRHKITKRGQNVTFRCDPISEHNRLYWYRQTLGQGPEFLTYFQNEAQLEKSRLLSDRFSAERPKGSFSTLEIQRTEQGDSAMYLCASSPPLGLNTEAFFGQGTRLTVV.

The count of this clone is one. The chain uses TRBV5-5 and TRBJ1-2, with D unclear. Trimming stripped 0 bases from V and 12 bases from J, with 24 bases between. Per the germline V gene, CDR1 is SGHKS and CDR2 is YYEKEE (reference sequence). The CDR3 contains 16 residues. CDR3 amino acids: CASSLARAFIPELNTF. The CDR3 DNA sequence: TGTGCCAGCAGCTTGGCTCGGGCATTTATCCCCGAACTTAACACCTTC. Combining the CDR3 with reference TRBV5-5 and TRBJ1-2 gives the whole variable domain DAGVTQSPTHLIKTRGQQVTLRCSPISGHKSVSWYQQVLGQGPQFIFQYYEKEERGRGNFPDRFSARQFPNYSSELNVNALLLGDSALYLCASSLARAFIPELNTFGSGTRLTVV.

The genes are TRBV7-9 and TRBJ1-4, with 7 bases that match TRBD1. The CDR3 sequence is 16 residues long. The V gene's germline CDR1 is SEHNR and CDR2 FQNEAQ (reference sequence). V lost 3 bases, J lost 7 bases, and 11 bases stayed unmatched. CDR3 nucleotide sequence: TGTGCCAGCAGCTTTCGGGGCCCAGGGGGTGGTGAAAAACTGTTTTTT. Protein: CASSFRGPGGGEKLFF.

V gene TRBV28 combines with J gene TRBJ1-4; TRBD1 matches 9 bases. J was trimmed by 8 bases and V by 6 bases; bases with no gene match: 19. The CDR3 is 18 residues long. The germline CDR1 and CDR2 sequences are MDHEN and SYDVKM. CDR3 loop: CASRPRDRVIRVVEKLFF. CDR3 DNA sequence: TGTGCCAGCAGACCTCGGGACAGGGTAATCAGAGTTGTCGAAAAACTGTTTTTT.

The CDR3 protein is CASSLAQFSYEQYF. CDR3 coding DNA: TGTGCCAGCAGCTTGGCACAGTTTTCCTACGAGCAGTACTTC. The rearrangement uses TRBV5-5 and TRBJ2-7; D ambiguous. Trimming stripped 0 bases from V and 1 base from J, with 8 bases between. Germline CDR1 and CDR2: SGHKS and YYEKEE (reference sequence). This CDR3 spans 14 amino acids.

The J gene is TRBJ2-2, the V gene TRBV5-1; perhaps TRBD1 as D (6 bases). This CDR3 is built from 15 residues. Germline V gene data show CDR1 as SGHRS and CDR2 as YFSETQ. Trimming shortened V by 2 bases and J by 1 base, and 9 bases separated the two germline ends. The CDR3 nucleotides read TGCGCCAGCAGCTTACGAGGGGGGAACACCGGGGAGCTGTTTTTT. Its protein product is CASSLRGGNTGELFF.

In its sample, this clone was seen a few times. In DNA, the CDR3 is TGTGCCAGCAGCCGGATGACAGGGGTAGGCTACGAGCAGTACTTC. Translated: CASSRMTGVGYEQYF. The V gene is TRBV7-9, the J gene TRBJ2-7; 8 bases map to TRBD1. This CDR3 region has 15 residues. V was pared by 5 bases and J by 3 bases, with 9 bases of the junction left unmatched. The germline gives CDR1 SEHNR, CDR2 FQNEAQ (reference sequence).